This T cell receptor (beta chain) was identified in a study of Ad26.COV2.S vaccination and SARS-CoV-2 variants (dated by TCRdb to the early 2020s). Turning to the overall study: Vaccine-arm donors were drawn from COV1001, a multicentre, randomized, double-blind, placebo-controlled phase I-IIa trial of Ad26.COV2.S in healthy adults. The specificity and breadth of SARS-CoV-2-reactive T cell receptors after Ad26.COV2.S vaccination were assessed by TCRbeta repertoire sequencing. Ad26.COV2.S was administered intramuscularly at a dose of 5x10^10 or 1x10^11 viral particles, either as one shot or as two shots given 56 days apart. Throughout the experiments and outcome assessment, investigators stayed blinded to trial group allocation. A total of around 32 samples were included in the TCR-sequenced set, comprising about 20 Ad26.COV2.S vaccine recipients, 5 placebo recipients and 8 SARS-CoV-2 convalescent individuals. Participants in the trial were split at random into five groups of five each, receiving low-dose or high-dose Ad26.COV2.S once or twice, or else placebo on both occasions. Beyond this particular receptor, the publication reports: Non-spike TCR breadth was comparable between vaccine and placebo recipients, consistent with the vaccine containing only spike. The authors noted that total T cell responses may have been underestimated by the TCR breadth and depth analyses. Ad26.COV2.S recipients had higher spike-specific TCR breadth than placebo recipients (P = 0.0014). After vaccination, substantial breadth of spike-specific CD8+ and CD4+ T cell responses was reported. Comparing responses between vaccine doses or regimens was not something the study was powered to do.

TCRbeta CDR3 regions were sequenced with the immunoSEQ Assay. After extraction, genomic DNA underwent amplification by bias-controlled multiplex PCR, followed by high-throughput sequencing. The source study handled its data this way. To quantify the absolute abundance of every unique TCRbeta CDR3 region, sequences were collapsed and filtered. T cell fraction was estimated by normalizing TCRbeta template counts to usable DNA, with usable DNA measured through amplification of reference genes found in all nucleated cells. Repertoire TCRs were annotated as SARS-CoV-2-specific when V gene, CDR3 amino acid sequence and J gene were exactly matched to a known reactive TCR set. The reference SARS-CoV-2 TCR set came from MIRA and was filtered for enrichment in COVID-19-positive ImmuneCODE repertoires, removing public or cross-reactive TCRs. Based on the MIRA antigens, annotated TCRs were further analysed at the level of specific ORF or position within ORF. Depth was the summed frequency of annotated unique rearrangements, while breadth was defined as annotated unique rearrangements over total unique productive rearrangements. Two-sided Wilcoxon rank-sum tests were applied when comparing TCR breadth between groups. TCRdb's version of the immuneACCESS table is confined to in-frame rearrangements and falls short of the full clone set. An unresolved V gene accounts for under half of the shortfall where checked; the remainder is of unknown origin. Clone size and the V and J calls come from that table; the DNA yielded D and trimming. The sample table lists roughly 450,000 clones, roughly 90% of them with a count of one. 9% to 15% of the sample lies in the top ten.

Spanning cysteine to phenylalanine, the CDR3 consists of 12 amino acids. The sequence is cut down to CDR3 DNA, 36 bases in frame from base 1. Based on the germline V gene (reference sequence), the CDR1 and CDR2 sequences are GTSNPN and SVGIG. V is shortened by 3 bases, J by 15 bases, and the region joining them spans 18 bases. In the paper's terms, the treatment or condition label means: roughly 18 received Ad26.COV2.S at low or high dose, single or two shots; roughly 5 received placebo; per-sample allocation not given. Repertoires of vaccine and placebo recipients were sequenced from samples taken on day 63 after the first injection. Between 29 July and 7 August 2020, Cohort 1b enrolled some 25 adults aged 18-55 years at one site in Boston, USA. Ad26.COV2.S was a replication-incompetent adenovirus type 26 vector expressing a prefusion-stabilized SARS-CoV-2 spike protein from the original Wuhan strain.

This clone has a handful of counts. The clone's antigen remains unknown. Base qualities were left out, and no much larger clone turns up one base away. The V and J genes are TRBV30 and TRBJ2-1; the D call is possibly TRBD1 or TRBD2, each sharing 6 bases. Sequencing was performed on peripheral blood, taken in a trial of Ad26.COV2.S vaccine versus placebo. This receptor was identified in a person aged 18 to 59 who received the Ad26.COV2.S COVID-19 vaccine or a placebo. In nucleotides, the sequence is TGTGCCTGGAGCGGGGGACACCCCAATGGGTTCTTC. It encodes CAWSGGHPNGFF.